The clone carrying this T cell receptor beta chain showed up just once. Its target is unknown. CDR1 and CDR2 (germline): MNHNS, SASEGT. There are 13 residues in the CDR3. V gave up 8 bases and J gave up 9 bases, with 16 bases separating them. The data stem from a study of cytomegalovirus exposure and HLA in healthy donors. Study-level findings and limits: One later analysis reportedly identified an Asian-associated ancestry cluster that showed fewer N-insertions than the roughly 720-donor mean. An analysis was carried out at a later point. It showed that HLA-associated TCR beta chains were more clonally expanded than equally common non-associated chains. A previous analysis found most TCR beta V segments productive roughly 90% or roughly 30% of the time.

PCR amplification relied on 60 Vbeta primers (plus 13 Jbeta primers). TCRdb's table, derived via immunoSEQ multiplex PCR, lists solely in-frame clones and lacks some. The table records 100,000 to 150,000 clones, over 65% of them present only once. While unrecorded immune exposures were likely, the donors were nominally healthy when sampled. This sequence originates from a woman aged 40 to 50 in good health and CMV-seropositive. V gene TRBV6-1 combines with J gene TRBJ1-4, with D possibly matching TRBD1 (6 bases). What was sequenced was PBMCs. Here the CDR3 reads CASAGAPEQKLFF. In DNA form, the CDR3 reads TGTGCCAGCGCAGGGGCCCCCGAACAAAAACTGTTTTTT.